Sequencing of this TCR beta chain was carried out in a study of cytomegalovirus exposure and HLA in healthy donors. Study outcomes and limitations: Highly shared variants forming one cluster were likely a sequencing artifact. Researchers catalogued 160 or so TCR beta chains as cytomegalovirus-associated. In a later analysis, at a false discovery rate of 0.05, under 20,000 TCR beta sequences were associated with HLA alleles.

In the case of this clone: The antigen is not known.

The PCR had 60 Vbeta and 13 Jbeta primers. TCRdb's table, derived via immunoSEQ multiplex PCR, lists solely in-frame clones and lacks some. The sample lists more than 60,000 clones; roughly 82% were seen once. V was cut by 3 bases and J by 4 bases, with 10 bases left in between. The CDR3 covers 14 residues. Looked up from germline, CDR1 is MNHEY and CDR2 is SMNVEV (reference sequence). V is TRBV27 and J is TRBJ1-5; maybe TRBD1 (6 bases). The TCR was taken from a man in his 70s in good health and CMV-seropositive. Sequenced input: PBMCs. CDR3 residues: CASSFQGLNQPQHF. As DNA, the CDR3 is TGTGCCAGCAGTTTTCAGGGGCTTAATCAGCCCCAGCATTTT.